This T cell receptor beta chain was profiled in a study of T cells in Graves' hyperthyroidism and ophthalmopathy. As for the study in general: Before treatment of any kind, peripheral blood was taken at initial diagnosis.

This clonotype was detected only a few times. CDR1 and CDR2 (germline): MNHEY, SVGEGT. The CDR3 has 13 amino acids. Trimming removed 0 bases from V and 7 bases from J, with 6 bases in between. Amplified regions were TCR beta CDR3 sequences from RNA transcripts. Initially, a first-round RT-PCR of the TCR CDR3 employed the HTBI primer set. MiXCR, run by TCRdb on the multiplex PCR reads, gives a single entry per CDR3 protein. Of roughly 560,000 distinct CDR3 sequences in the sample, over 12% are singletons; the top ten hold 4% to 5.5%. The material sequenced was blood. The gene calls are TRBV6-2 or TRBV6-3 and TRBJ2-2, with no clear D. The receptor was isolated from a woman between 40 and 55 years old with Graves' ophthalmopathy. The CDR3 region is CASSYSSLGELFF. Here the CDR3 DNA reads TGTGCCAGCAGTTACTCTTCCCTCGGGGAGCTGTTTTTT.